The 15 T cell receptor beta chains below were found in one sample sequenced in a study of shared clonotypes between healthy human individuals. Here immunoSEQ multiplex PCR was the method, and the copy in TCRdb shows in-frame clones only, minus some. The sample has over a million clones, roughly 96% seen once. Material: naive CD4+ T cells sorted from blood. The sample's subset: CD45RA+ positively selected. These receptors were collected from a man aged 25-45 years in good health.

This clone came up once. The chain joins TRBV11-3 to TRBJ2-3, with D unresolved. The V gene's germline CDR1 is SGHNT and CDR2 YENEEA. Trimming removed 8 bases from V and 1 base from J, with 7 bases in between. This CDR3 region has 12 residues. Here the CDR3 reads CASGQGTDTQYF. CDR3 DNA sequence: TGTGCCAGCGGGCAGGGCACAGATACGCAGTATTTT.

This clone was seen a single time. This chain connects TRBV7-6 to TRBJ2-2; a possible D gene is TRBD1 (5 bases). Per germline, CDR1 SGHVS and CDR2 FNYEAQ. The CDR3 totals 13 residues. Trimming stripped 3 bases from V and 7 bases from J, with 9 bases between. CDR3 in amino acids: CASSFQGFGELFF. The CDR3 region has the DNA TGTGCCAGCAGCTTCCAGGGCTTCGGGGAGCTGTTTTTT.

This clone occurred once. The rearrangement links TRBV9 to TRBJ2-4, with 7 bases lining up with TRBD1. CDR3 size: 15 residues. Germline trimming cut 3 bases from V and 4 bases from J; bases unmatched to any gene: 7. Germline CDR1 reads SGDLS; CDR2 reads YYNGEE. As DNA, the CDR3 is TGTGCCAGCAGCGCGGAGCCGACAGGGAAAAACATTCAGTACTTC. Its translation is CASSAEPTGKNIQYF.

This clone appeared a few times. V is TRBV5-4 and J is TRBJ1-5; D call uncertain. Per the germline V gene, CDR1 is SGHNT and CDR2 is YYREEE (reference sequence). The ends were cut back, 0 bases at V and 0 bases at J, with 4 bases in the middle. CDR3 size: 14 residues. CDR3 sequence: CASSLGNSNQPQHF. Written as DNA, the CDR3 is TGTGCCAGCAGCTTGGGGAATAGCAATCAGCCCCAGCATTTT.

This chain uses TRBV7-7 with TRBJ2-2; no firm D call. The CDR3 spans 16 residues. The V end lost 0 bases, the J end lost 6 bases, and 14 bases lay between the germline ends. Germline lookup yields CDR1 SSHAT and CDR2 FNYEAQ (reference sequence). The CDR3 nucleotides read TGTGCCAGCAGCTTAGCGCTTATGGTCGGGTCCGGGGAGCTGTTTTTT. Translation gives CASSLALMVGSGELFF.

The chain employs TRBV4-1 and TRBJ2-3; D uncertain. Germline V gives CDR1 MGHRA, CDR2 YSYEKL. The CDR3 totals 14 residues. Trimming took off 0 bases at V and 14 bases at J, with 18 bases between the two ends. CDR3 coding DNA: TGCGCCAGCAGCCAAGATCTATTCGAATCGAGCCCGTATTTT. It codes for CASSQDLFESSPYF.

The chain is built from TRBV7-8 and TRBJ1-2; tentative D call: TRBD1 (6 bases). The length of the CDR3 is 14 residues. Germline V gene data show CDR1 as SGHVS and CDR2 as FQNEAQ. Trimming took off 3 bases at V and 7 bases at J, with 15 bases between the two ends. CDR3 DNA: TGTGCCAGCAGCTTGAACAGGGTGGTAGGTGGCTACACCTTC. Amino acids: CASSLNRVVGGYTF. Full variable domain (remainder filled in from reference TRBV7-8 and TRBJ1-2): GAGVSQSPRYKVAKRGQDVALRCDPISGHVSLFWYQQALGQGPEFLTYFQNEAQLDKSGLPSDRFFAERPEGSVSTLKIQRTQQEDSAVYLCASSLNRVVGGYTFGSGTRLTVV.

V gene TRBV28 combines with J gene TRBJ1-2; TRBD1 matches 8 bases. The V and J ends lost 4 bases and 5 bases, in that order; junction bases with no gene match: 18. The CDR3 is 18 residues long. From germline, CDR1 is MDHEN and CDR2 SYDVKM. For the CDR3, the DNA is TGTGCCAGCAGTTCCCCGGGACAGGATCGACTAGTTGGGTATGGCTACACCTTC. Translated: CASSSPGQDRLVGYGYTF.

The chain joins TRBV6-6 to TRBJ2-3, with TRBD2 identical over 12 bases. Germline assignment: CDR1 MNHNY and CDR2 SVGAGI (reference sequence). V lost 3 bases to trimming and J lost 0 bases; unmatched junction nucleotides: 1. The CDR3 has 16 residues. CDR3 nucleotide sequence: TGTGCCAGCAGTTATGGGACTAGCGGGAGCACAGATACGCAGTATTTT. Translating gives CASSYGTSGSTDTQYF.

The chain uses TRBV28 and TRBJ2-1; 13 bases agree with TRBD2. After removal of 7 bases from V and 4 bases from J, the junction contained 13 bases not matched to a gene. The CDR3 loop spans 18 amino acids. CDR1 and CDR2 (germline): MDHEN, SYDVKM. CDR3 nucleotides: TGTGCCAGCATGGGCGGTACTAGCGGGAGGGCTAGTTACAATGAGCAGTTCTTC. Translating it yields CASMGGTSGRASYNEQFF.

The chain is built from TRBV5-4 and TRBJ2-5; D ambiguous. CDR3 size: 14 residues. The V and J ends lost 1 base and 5 bases respectively, with 12 bases between them. Per the germline V gene, CDR1 is SGHNT and CDR2 is YYREEE (reference sequence). CDR3 region: CASSLSVSTETQYF. The DNA of the CDR3 is TGTGCCAGCAGCTTGTCCGTTAGCACCGAGACCCAGTACTTC.

The chain has TRBV18 and TRBJ2-7; 7 positions match TRBD1. CDR1 is KGHSH, CDR2 LQKENI, per germline. The CDR3 is made up of 16 amino acids. V was pared by 0 bases and J by 0 bases, with 5 bases of the junction left unmatched. CDR3 nucleotides: TGTGCCAGCTCACCACCGAGACAGGGAATCTCCTACGAGCAGTACTTC. As protein: CASSPPRQGISYEQYF.

The chain employs TRBV7-2 and TRBJ1-2, with D tentatively TRBD1 (5 bases). Between the trimmed V and J ends, which lost 1 base and 5 bases, there was a span of 14 bases. There are 15 residues in the CDR3. Germline CDR1 reads SGHTA; CDR2 reads FQGNSA. For the CDR3, the DNA is TGTGCCAGCAGCTTAGGCTCGGCAGGGCCGTATGGCTACACCTTC. Translated, it gives CASSLGSAGPYGYTF. The entire variable domain, with the rest obtained from reference TRBV7-2 and TRBJ1-2, is as follows: GAGVSQSPSNKVTEKGKDVELRCDPISGHTALYWYRQSLGQGLEFLIYFQGNSAPDKSGLPSDRFSAERTGGSVSTLTIQRTQQEDSAVYLCASSLGSAGPYGYTFGSGTRLTVV.

The rearrangement uses TRBV25-1 and TRBJ1-2; TRBD1 might be the D (5 bases). The CDR3 loop spans 15 amino acids. The germline V gene encodes CDR1 MGHDK and CDR2 SYGVNS. Trimming removed 4 bases at V and 8 bases at J, with 20 bases between. CDR3 DNA sequence: TGTGCCAGCAGTGGTCGCACAGGTCCTGAGGGGGGCTACACCTTC. It is translated as CASSGRTGPEGGYTF.

The chain recombines TRBV7-3 with TRBJ2-2; D possibly matches TRBD1 or TRBD2 (5 bases each). The CDR3 is made up of 14 amino acids. V lost 4 bases and J lost 1, with 7 bases in between. CDR1 and CDR2 (germline): SGHTA, FQGTGA. The CDR3 loop reads CASSSGRNTGELFF. In nucleotides, the CDR3 is TGTGCCAGCAGCTCGGGACGGAACACCGGGGAGCTGTTTTTT.